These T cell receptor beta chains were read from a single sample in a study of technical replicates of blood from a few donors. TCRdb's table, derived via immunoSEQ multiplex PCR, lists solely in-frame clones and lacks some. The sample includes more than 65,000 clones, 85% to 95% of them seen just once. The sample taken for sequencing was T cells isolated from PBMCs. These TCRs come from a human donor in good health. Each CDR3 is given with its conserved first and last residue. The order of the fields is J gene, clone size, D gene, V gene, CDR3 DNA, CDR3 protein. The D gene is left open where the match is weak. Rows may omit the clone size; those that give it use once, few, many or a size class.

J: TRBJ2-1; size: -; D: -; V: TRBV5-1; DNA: TGCGCCAGCAGCGCGGAGGGGTGGCAGTTCTTC; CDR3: CASSAEGWQFF
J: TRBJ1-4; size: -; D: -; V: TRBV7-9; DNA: TGTGCCAGCAGCTTCCCCGGCGGCCGGGAGCGAGGAAAACTGTTTTTT; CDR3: CASSFPGGRERGKLFF
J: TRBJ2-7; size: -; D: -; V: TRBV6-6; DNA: TGTGCCAGCAGGGATGCAGGGACCTACGAGCAGTACTTC; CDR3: CASRDAGTYEQYF
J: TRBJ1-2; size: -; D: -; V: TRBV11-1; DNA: TGTGCCAGCAGCTTAGAACTCAGGACAGTCGAAGCGTTC; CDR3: CASSLELRTVEAF
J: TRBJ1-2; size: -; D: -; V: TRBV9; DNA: TGTGCCAGCAGCGTAGAAGCAGGAGGGCACTATGGCTACACCTTC; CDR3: CASSVEAGGHYGYTF
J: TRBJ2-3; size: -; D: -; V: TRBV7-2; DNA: TGTGCCAGCAGCTTCCACACAGATACGCAGTATTTT; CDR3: CASSFHTDTQYF
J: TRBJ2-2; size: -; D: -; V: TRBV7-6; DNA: TGTGCCATACCAGGGACTCCCAACACCGGGGAGCTGTTTTTT; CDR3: CAIPGTPNTGELFF
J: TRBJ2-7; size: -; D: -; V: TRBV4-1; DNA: TGCGCCAGCAGCCAAGAATCGCCCGCGTTGTCGACCTACGAGCAGTACTTC; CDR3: CASSQESPALSTYEQYF
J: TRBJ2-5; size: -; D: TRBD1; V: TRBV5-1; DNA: TGCGCCAGCAGCTATGGGACAGAAGAGACCCAGTACTTC; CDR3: CASSYGTEETQYF
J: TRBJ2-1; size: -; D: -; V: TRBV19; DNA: TGTGCCAGTAGTTCAGACAGAACCCTTTCCTACAATGAGCAGTTCTTC; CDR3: CASSSDRTLSYNEQFF
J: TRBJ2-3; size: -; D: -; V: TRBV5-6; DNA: TGTGCCAGCAGCTTGGGTCAGCGCGATACGCAGTATTTT; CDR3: CASSLGQRDTQYF
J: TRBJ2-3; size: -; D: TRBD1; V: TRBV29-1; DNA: TGCAGCGTTCCGGACAGGGGGCTTTCAGATACGCAGTATTTT; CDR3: CSVPDRGLSDTQYF
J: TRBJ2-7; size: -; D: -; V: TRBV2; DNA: TGTGCCAGCAGTGGCAGCTACGAGCAGTACTTC; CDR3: CASSGSYEQYF
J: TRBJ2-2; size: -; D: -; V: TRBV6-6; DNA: TGTGCCAGCAGAACGGGGGGCACTAACACCGGGGAGCTGTTTTTT; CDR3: CASRTGGTNTGELFF
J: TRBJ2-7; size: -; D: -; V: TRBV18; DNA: TGTGCCAGCTCACCAGGGGGGTGGGACCTAGCTGTGTTCGAGCAGTACTTC; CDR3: CASSPGGWDLAVFEQYF
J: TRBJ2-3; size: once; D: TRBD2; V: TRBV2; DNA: TGTGCCAGCAGTGGTTTGATGAGCGGGGGGGCAGATACGCAGTATTTT; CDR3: CASSGLMSGGADTQYF
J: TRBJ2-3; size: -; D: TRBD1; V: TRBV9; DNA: TGTGCCAGCAGCGTAAGTTCGGGACAGCGCACAGATACGCAGTATTTT; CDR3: CASSVSSGQRTDTQYF
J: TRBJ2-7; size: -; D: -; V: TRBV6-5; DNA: TGTGCCAGCAAAGGGGGGGATCTGAGCTCCTACGAGCAGTACTTC; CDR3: CASKGGDLSSYEQYF
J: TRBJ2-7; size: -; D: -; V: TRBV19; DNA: TGTGCCAGTAGTATGTACGGCTACGAGCAGTACTTC; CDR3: CASSMYGYEQYF
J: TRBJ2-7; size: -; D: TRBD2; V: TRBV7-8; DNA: TGTGCCAGCAGCTTAGCGTGGGCTAGCGGGGTAGGCTACGAGCAGTACTTC; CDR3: CASSLAWASGVGYEQYF
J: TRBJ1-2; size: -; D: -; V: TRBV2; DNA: TGTGCCAGCAGTGAAACTCCGACAGCCAATAACTATGGCTACACCTTC; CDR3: CASSETPTANNYGYTF
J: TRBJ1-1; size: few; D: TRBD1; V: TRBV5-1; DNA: TGCGCCAGCAGCTTGGTATCCAGGGGGCATACTGAAGCTTTCTTT; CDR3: CASSLVSRGHTEAFF
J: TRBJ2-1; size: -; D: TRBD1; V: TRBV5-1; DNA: TGCGCCAGCAGCACGACAGGGGGAGTCTACAATGAGCAGTTCTTC; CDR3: CASSTTGGVYNEQFF
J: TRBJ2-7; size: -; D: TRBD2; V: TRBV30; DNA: TGTGCCTGGAGGCCGGGACTAGGACACGAGCAGTACTTC; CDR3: CAWRPGLGHEQYF
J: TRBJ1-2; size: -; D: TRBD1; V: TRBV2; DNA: TGTGCCAGCAGGGTAGGACAGGGGGCTAACTATGGCTACACCTTC; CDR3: CASRVGQGANYGYTF
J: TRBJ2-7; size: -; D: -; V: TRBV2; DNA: TGTGCCAGCAGGCGACGGGGGTCCTACGAGCAGTACTTC; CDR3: CASRRRGSYEQYF
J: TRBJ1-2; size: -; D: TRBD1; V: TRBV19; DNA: TGTGCCAGTAGTATAGGGACAGGTGGAGGCTACACCTTC; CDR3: CASSIGTGGGYTF
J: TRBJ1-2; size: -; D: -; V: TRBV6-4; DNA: TGTGCCAGCAGTGAAAGGGGTGGCTATGGCTACACCTTC; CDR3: CASSERGGYGYTF
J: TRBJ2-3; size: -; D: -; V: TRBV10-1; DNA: TGCGCCAGCAGTGTATTGGCGGGACTCACAGATACGCAGTATTTT; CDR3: CASSVLAGLTDTQYF
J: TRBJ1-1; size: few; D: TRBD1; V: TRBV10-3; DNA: TGTGCCATCAGAATGACAGGGGATAATGAAGCTTTCTTT; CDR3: CAIRMTGDNEAFF
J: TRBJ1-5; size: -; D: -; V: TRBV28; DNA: TGTGCCAGCAGTTTAAGGCAGGGGAATAACCAGCCCCAGCATTTT; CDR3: CASSLRQGNNQPQHF
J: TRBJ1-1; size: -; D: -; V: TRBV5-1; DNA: TGCGCCAGCAGCTTTGAGTCAATCTCCAGAGGAGCTTTCTTT; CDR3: CASSFESISRGAFF
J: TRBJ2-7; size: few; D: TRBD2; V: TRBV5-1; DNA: TGCGCCAGCAGCTTTACGAGACAGCGACTAGCGGGCCCCTACGAGCAGTACTTC; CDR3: CASSFTRQRLAGPYEQYF
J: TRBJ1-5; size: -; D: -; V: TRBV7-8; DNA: TGTGCCAGCAGCCCCCGGGTCAACAATCAGCCCCAGCATTTT; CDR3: CASSPRVNNQPQHF